A single sample gave rise to the 29 T cell receptor beta chains below, sequenced in a study of T cell repertoires and HLA-DP antigens. Their target antigens are unknown. Using immunoSEQ multiplex PCR, the repertoire was profiled, and TCRdb retains in-frame clones only, with some absent. The sample lists around 100,000 clones, more than 85% occurring once. Source material: CD4+ T cells from PBMCs. These receptors originate from a woman aged 18-29 years in good health and CMV-seronegative.

In its sample, this clone was seen once. This chain connects TRBV5-1 to TRBJ2-3, with 7 bases identical to TRBD2. Trimming cost V 6 bases and J 4 bases; bases outside gene matches: 14. Germline V gene data show CDR1 as SGHRS and CDR2 as YFSETQ. The CDR3 covers 16 residues. The CDR3 is CASTTAPGGSADTQYF. CDR3 DNA: TGCGCCAGCACCACGGCCCCGGGCGGGAGCGCAGATACGCAGTATTTT.

The CDR3, as DNA: TGTGCCAGCAGTGGAAGGGACAGCTCAAAGGCGGGAGAGCAGTACGTC. Its translation is CASSGRDSSKAGEQYV. The chain couples TRBV28 to TRBJ2-7; TRBD1 is a possible D gene (7 bases). Germline CDR1 reads MDHEN; CDR2 reads SYDVKM. The CDR3 is 16 residues long. Trimming left V 5 bases short and J 7 bases short, with 24 bases between.

The rearrangement links TRBV5-1 to TRBJ2-5, with D possibly being TRBD1 or TRBD2 (5 bases each). The CDR3 is made up of 15 amino acids. Trimming took 0 bases from V and 5 from J, leaving 14 bases between them. From germline, CDR1 is SGHRS and CDR2 YFSETQ. The CDR3 bases are TGCGCCAGCAGCTTGGCGGGATGGGGCGGGGAGACCCAGTACTTC. Amino acids: CASSLAGWGGETQYF.

This chain connects TRBV4-1 to TRBJ1-1, with 12 bases matching TRBD1. The CDR3 has 16 amino acids. CDR1 is MGHRA, CDR2 YSYEKL, per germline. V shed 4 bases and J 2 bases; nucleotides not matched to a gene: 5. The CDR3 nucleotides are TGCGCCAGCAGCCGCGGGACAGGGGGCACCAACACTGAAGCTTTCTTT. As protein: CASSRGTGGTNTEAFF.

The chain carries TRBV7-2 and TRBJ1-5, with 7 nucleotides matching TRBD1. This CDR3 has 16 residues. The V and J ends lost 3 bases and 0 bases, in that order; junction bases with no gene match: 5. Looked up from germline, CDR1 is SGHTA and CDR2 is FQGNSA. CDR3 DNA sequence: TGTGCCAGCAGCTTGAGACAGGGACTTAGCAATCAGCCCCAGCATTTT. This encodes CASSLRQGLSNQPQHF.

The chain is built from TRBV28 and TRBJ1-2, with D uncertain. Deletions cut 6 bases from V and 4 bases from J, with 18 bases between. Germline assignment: CDR1 MDHEN and CDR2 SYDVKM. The CDR3 extends over 15 amino acids. CDR3 residues: CASRGSRGRSYGYTF. The CDR3, as DNA: TGTGCCAGCAGGGGGTCTAGAGGACGGTCCTATGGCTACACCTTC.

This chain joins TRBV27 and TRBJ1-3; D unclear. The V gene lost 5 bases and the J gene lost 2 bases, with 10 bases spanning the gap. Germline V CDR1 and CDR2: MNHEY, SMNVEV (reference sequence). CDR3 length equals 14 residues. The CDR3 sequence is CASSTGLAGNTIYF. The CDR3 DNA sequence: TGTGCCAGCAGTACGGGTCTTGCTGGAAACACCATATATTTT.

V usage is TRBV28 and J usage is TRBJ1-5, with D unclear. Germline V gives CDR1 MDHEN, CDR2 SYDVKM. Trimming pared 6 bases from V and 2 bases from J, leaving 11 bases between. The CDR3 loop spans 14 amino acids. CDR3 residues: CASRIRVGNQPQHF. The CDR3 region has the DNA TGTGCCAGCAGGATAAGGGTGGGCAATCAGCCCCAGCATTTT. The full variable domain, with the rest looked up from reference TRBV28 and TRBJ1-5, is DVKVTQSSRYLVKRTGEKVFLECVQDMDHENMFWYRQDPGLGLRLIYFSYDVKMKEKGDIPEGYSVSREKKERFSLILESASTNQTSMYLCASRIRVGNQPQHFGDGTRLSIL.

The chain uses TRBV5-4 and TRBJ2-7; D is undetermined. Trimming left V 3 bases short and J 4 bases short, with 8 bases between. Per germline, CDR1 SGHNT and CDR2 YYREEE (reference sequence). The CDR3 contains 12 residues. The CDR3 nucleotides are TGTGCCAGCAGCTCCCCCTCGTACGAGCAGTACTTC. Its translation: CASSSPSYEQYF. Full variable domain (rest looked up from reference TRBV5-4 and TRBJ2-7): ETGVTQSPTHLIKTRGQQVTLRCSSQSGHNTVSWYQQALGQGPQFIFQYYREEENGRGNFPPRFSGLQFPNYSSELNVNALELDDSALYLCASSSPSYEQYFGPGTRLTVT.

This chain links TRBV11-2 with TRBJ1-2; D is ambiguous. CDR1 is SGHAT, CDR2 FQNNGV, per germline. The CDR3 loop spans 15 amino acids. V was pared by 5 bases and J by 3 bases, with 16 bases between. In DNA form, the CDR3 reads TGTGCCAGCAGCCCCATAAAGGGATCGGACTATGGCTACACCTTC. Amino acids: CASSPIKGSDYGYTF.

The V gene is TRBV7-2, the J gene TRBJ2-1; D unresolved. V lost 6 bases and J 4 bases, leaving 19 bases between the germline ends. The CDR3 loop spans 16 amino acids. Germline V gives CDR1 SGHTA, CDR2 FQGNSA. CDR3 sequence (DNA): TGTGCCAGCAGTCGATCTGGCTCTGGTGATTACAATGAGCAGTTCTTC. It translates to CASSRSGSGDYNEQFF.

This chain uses TRBV28 with TRBJ1-4; D perhaps matches TRBD1 (5 bases). CDR1 and CDR2 (germline): MDHEN, SYDVKM. The CDR3 loop spans 15 amino acids. Trimming removed 5 bases at V and 5 bases at J, with 15 bases between. Written as DNA, the CDR3 is TGTGCCAGCAGTCCACCCGGGACGGGGAATGAAAAACTGTTTTTT. It yields the protein CASSPPGTGNEKLFF.

The V and J genes are TRBV4-3 and TRBJ1-1; TRBD1 is a possible D gene (6 bases). Deletions cut 10 bases from V and 1 base from J, with 25 bases between. This CDR3 has 17 residues. Germline V gene lookup returns CDR1 LGHNA and CDR2 YSLEER. CDR3 loop: CATDQDGRTEPNTEAFF. As DNA, the CDR3 is TGCGCCACTGACCAAGACGGACGGACAGAGCCGAACACTGAAGCTTTCTTT.

J is TRBJ2-3 and V is TRBV2; 7 bases agree with TRBD1. The trim removed 7 bases at V and 4 bases at J, leaving 11 bases unmatched. Germline V gene data show CDR1 as SNHLY and CDR2 as FYNNEI. The CDR3 is 15 amino acids. CDR3 sequence reads: CASTRRGQGADTQYF. The CDR3 DNA sequence: TGTGCCAGCACCAGAAGGGGGCAGGGGGCAGATACGCAGTATTTT.

This clone was seen a handful of times. V usage is TRBV6-5 and J usage is TRBJ1-1, with 10 bases that match TRBD1. V lost 2 bases to trimming and J lost 3 bases; unmatched junction nucleotides: 0. This CDR3 region has 14 residues. Per germline, CDR1 MNHEY and CDR2 SVGAGI. CDR3 nucleotide sequence: TGTGCCAGCAGTTACGGGACAGGGGACACTGAAGCTTTCTTT. This gives the protein CASSYGTGDTEAFF.

The rearrangement uses TRBV6-6 and TRBJ2-2, with 11 bases identical to TRBD2. Trimming cost V 6 bases and J 8 bases; bases outside gene matches: 8. The CDR3 sequence is 15 residues long. CDR1 is MNHNY and CDR2 is SVGAGI in the germline V gene (reference sequence). The CDR3: CASSQLAGAVGELFF. Here the CDR3 DNA reads TGTGCCAGCAGCCAACTAGCGGGGGCAGTAGGGGAGCTGTTTTTT.

The rearrangement links TRBV5-4 to TRBJ2-3; D gene uncertain. CDR3 length equals 14 residues. Trimming took 0 bases from V and 2 from J, leaving 7 bases between them. CDR1 SGHNT and CDR2 YYREEE come from the germline V gene (reference sequence). The CDR3 sequence: CASSLGATTDTQYF. The DNA for the CDR3 is TGTGCCAGCAGCTTGGGGGCAACCACAGATACGCAGTATTTT. Variable domain in full (rest from reference TRBV5-4 and TRBJ2-3): ETGVTQSPTHLIKTRGQQVTLRCSSQSGHNTVSWYQQALGQGPQFIFQYYREEENGRGNFPPRFSGLQFPNYSSELNVNALELDDSALYLCASSLGATTDTQYFGPGTRLTVL.

CDR3 sequence: CARGDRVSGYTF. In nucleotides, the CDR3 is TGTGCCAGGGGAGACAGGGTTAGTGGCTACACCTTC. The J gene is TRBJ1-2, the V gene TRBV6-1; 7 bases fit TRBD1. CDR1 MNHNS and CDR2 SASEGT come from the germline V gene. The junction had 8 bases not matched to a gene; V was cut back by 9 bases and J by 7 bases. The CDR3 spans 12 residues.

The chain recombines TRBV6-4 with TRBJ2-5; a weak D match, TRBD2 (5 bases). Trimming cost V 3 bases and J 7 bases, with 12 bases left between them. CDR1 and CDR2 from the germline V gene are MRHNA and SNTAGT. CDR3 length: 13 residues. Written as DNA, the CDR3 is TGTGCCAGCAGTGAAGGTCGAGGGCGGACCCAGTACTTC. Translating gives CASSEGRGRTQYF.

This clone was picked up one time. The V and J genes are TRBV6-6 and TRBJ1-2; D possibly corresponds to TRBD1 (5 bases). Germline V CDR1 and CDR2: MNHNY, SVGAGI (reference sequence). CDR3 length equals 15 residues. V was cut by 2 bases and J by 8 bases, with 18 bases left in between. The CDR3 region has the DNA TGTGCCAGCAGTTACCCCAGGGAGAGTGGTAACGGCTACACCTTC. Its translation: CASSYPRESGNGYTF.

The J gene is TRBJ2-7, the V gene TRBV10-3; 7 positions agree with TRBD1. CDR1 and CDR2 from the germline V gene are ENHRY and SYGVKD. Trimming took 6 bases from V and 4 from J; bases not matched to a gene: 15. CDR3 length equals 16 residues. The CDR3 DNA reads TGTGCCATCAGAAAAGCTACAGGGGTTCTTGGGTACGAGCAGTACTTC. Encoded protein: CAIRKATGVLGYEQYF.

This sequence joins TRBV27 and TRBJ2-2; the match to TRBD2 covers 12 bases. J was trimmed by 6 bases and V by 2 bases; bases with no gene match: 10. Germline V CDR1 and CDR2: MNHEY, SMNVEV (reference sequence). The CDR3 has 18 residues. The CDR3 bases are TGTGCCAGCAGTTTACCCGGACTAGCGGGGTGGCATCCCGGGGAGCTGTTTTTT. This sequence encodes CASSLPGLAGWHPGELFF.

This clone showed up just a few times. The chain has TRBV5-6 and TRBJ1-5; 8 positions match TRBD1. Germline CDR1 is SGHDT and CDR2 is YYEEEE. CDR3 length: 15 amino acids. Unmatched junction bases numbered 6, after V lost 0 bases and J lost 7 bases. The CDR3 spells CASSLAGQGGQPQHF. Written as DNA, the CDR3 is TGTGCCAGCAGCTTGGCCGGACAGGGCGGGCAGCCCCAGCATTTT.

As DNA, the CDR3 is TGTGCCAGCTCACCGGACAACAATCAGCCCCAGCATTTT. Its protein is CASSPDNNQPQHF. V is TRBV18 and J is TRBJ1-5; tentative D call: TRBD1 (5 bases). This CDR3 is 13 amino acids long. The V end was cut by 3 bases, the J end by 3 bases, with 6 bases between. Germline CDR1 KGHSH, CDR2 LQKENI.

The V gene is TRBV7-2, the J gene TRBJ1-6; D uncertain. Deletions cut 5 bases from V and 8 bases from J, with 16 bases between. The germline V gene has CDR1 SGHTA and CDR2 FQGNSA. The CDR3 extends over 15 amino acids. For the CDR3, the DNA is TGTGCCAGCAGCCCTGAGCCGGGAGATTATTCACCCCTCCACTTT. Translating it yields CASSPEPGDYSPLHF.

The gene calls are TRBV6-5 and TRBJ1-1; D perhaps matches TRBD1 (6 bases). The V end lost 0 bases, the J end lost 5 bases, and 13 bases lay between the germline ends. Germline CDR1 MNHEY, CDR2 SVGAGI. There are 15 residues in the CDR3. CDR3 DNA: TGTGCCAGCAGTTACTCGAAGGGGGGAGGGACTGAAGCTTTCTTT. Protein sequence: CASSYSKGGGTEAFF.

The V call is TRBV5-4, the J call TRBJ2-5; 14 nucleotides agree with TRBD2. CDR3 length equals 16 residues. The V gene's germline CDR1 is SGHNT and CDR2 YYREEE (reference sequence). V was pared by 5 bases and J by 4 bases, with 7 bases of the junction left unmatched. This CDR3 reads CASRKPGLAGVETQYF. The CDR3 region has the DNA TGTGCCAGCAGGAAACCGGGACTAGCGGGGGTAGAGACCCAGTACTTC.

This chain connects TRBV7-8 to TRBJ1-4; possibly TRBD1 for D (5 bases). In germline, CDR1 is SGHVS, CDR2 FQNEAQ. CDR3 size: 13 residues. With 5 bases removed from V and 11 bases from J, the gap between germline ends came to 15 bases. This chain's CDR3 is CASSRDSRGKLFF. The CDR3 DNA sequence: TGTGCCAGCAGCCGAGACAGCAGAGGGAAACTGTTTTTT.

The rearrangement joins TRBV9 to TRBJ2-3; D possibly corresponds to TRBD1 (5 bases). The V gene's germline CDR1 is SGDLS and CDR2 YYNGEE. The CDR3 has 15 amino acids. The germline V and J ends were trimmed by 4 bases and 2 bases, with 14 bases remaining between them. The CDR3 coding sequence is TGTGCCAGCAGCCCACGACAGCTCTACACAGATACGCAGTATTTT. Its protein is CASSPRQLYTDTQYF.